This TCR beta chain came from a study of molecular identifiers for immune sequencing clone quantification. This clonotype was picked up many times. In TCRdb, the PCR reads were re-called with MiXCR into one record per CDR3 protein. The top ten clones hold roughly 0.8% of a sample with more than 300,000 distinct CDR3 sequences, roughly a fifth of them seen once. Trimming left V 5 bases short and J 3 bases short, with 19 bases between. CDR1 is LNHDA, CDR2 SQIVND, per germline (reference sequence). The CDR3 covers 16 residues. V gene TRBV19 combines with J gene TRBJ2-5; D is ambiguous. The sequencing input was naive CD8+ T cells from blood, with Jurkat cell RNA spiked in. Sample subset: FACS-sorted CD8+CD4-CCR7+CD45RA+ naive T cells. The sequence was obtained from a human donor in good health. Some libraries in this study had Jurkat cell RNA spiked in. CDR3 sequence reads: CASSPFNLAAKETQYF. DNA of the CDR3: TGTGCCAGTAGTCCCTTCAATCTTGCGGCCAAAGAGACCCAGTACTTC.